Listed below are T cell receptor beta chains from one sample, sequenced in a study of T cells in Graves' hyperthyroidism and ophthalmopathy. TCRdb reprocessed the multiplex PCR reads with MiXCR, giving one entry per CDR3 protein. This table holds about 210,000 distinct CDR3 sequences, 17% found once. Sequencing input: blood. These receptors all stem from a middle-aged man with Graves' hyperthyroidism. Both conserved end residues are trimmed from each CDR3. Expanded clones are given a class, and other clones once, few, many or no size at all.

V	J	size	CDR3
TRBV27	TRBJ2-7	many	ASTPKAHDYEQY
TRBV29-1	TRBJ2-1	.	SASPARDEQF
TRBV28	TRBJ1-6	.	ASSIPQTLGSYNSPLH
TRBV6-2/TRBV6-3	TRBJ1-2	few	ASRTDYGYT
TRBV28	TRBJ1-1	.	ASSLYGGLNTEAF
TRBV20-1	TRBJ1-1	many	SARVLRGGYIAEAF
TRBV7-8	TRBJ1-3	.	ASSLVGTVNSGNTIY
TRBV5-1	TRBJ2-5	once	ASSLAGLTQY
TRBV6-1	TRBJ2-1	many	ASSYLPGTSGNNEQF
TRBV12-3/TRBV12-4	TRBJ2-6	many	ASSLPGANVLT
TRBV3-1	TRBJ1-6	many	ASSQDSGDSPLH
TRBV29-1	TRBJ2-7	.	SVVASDSYEQY
TRBV28	TRBJ2-7	many	ASRIRGRVGEQY
TRBV4-2	TRBJ2-2	few	ASSQEFGLNTGELF
TRBV7-3	TRBJ2-3	many	ASSFGQSTDTQY
TRBV7-2	TRBJ2-5	.	ASSRRGTGQQETQY
TRBV30	TRBJ2-3	many	AWSVLSGIDTQY
TRBV6-2/TRBV6-3	TRBJ1-4	few	ASRRTGDEKLF
TRBV15	TRBJ1-2	few	ATSRDLAANYGYT
TRBV7-2	TRBJ2-3	.	ASSFASGRTDTQY
TRBV6-1	TRBJ1-2	few	ASSPTGQGGIYGYT
TRBV11-3	TRBJ2-6	.	ASSDLGGAPLSGANVLT
TRBV20-1	TRBJ1-6	.	SARDGKTRSYNSPLH
TRBV7-2	TRBJ2-2	few	ASRRQGAGAGELF
TRBV6-5	TRBJ2-2	many	ASSYSWDTNTGELF
TRBV2	TRBJ2-4	many	ASGRQGTNIQY
TRBV20-1	TRBJ1-3	few	SAAQMGGLGNTIY
TRBV12-3/TRBV12-4	TRBJ1-4	many	ASSWWGPTTNEKLF
TRBV30	TRBJ2-7	many	AWSELRDRPHEQY
TRBV5-1	TRBJ1-6	many	ASSLEQGASPLH
TRBV10-3	TRBJ2-3	many	ATWTGTDTQY
TRBV14	TRBJ2-3	many	ASSLSLGSTDTQY
TRBV5-4	TRBJ2-3	.	ASERGTTQY